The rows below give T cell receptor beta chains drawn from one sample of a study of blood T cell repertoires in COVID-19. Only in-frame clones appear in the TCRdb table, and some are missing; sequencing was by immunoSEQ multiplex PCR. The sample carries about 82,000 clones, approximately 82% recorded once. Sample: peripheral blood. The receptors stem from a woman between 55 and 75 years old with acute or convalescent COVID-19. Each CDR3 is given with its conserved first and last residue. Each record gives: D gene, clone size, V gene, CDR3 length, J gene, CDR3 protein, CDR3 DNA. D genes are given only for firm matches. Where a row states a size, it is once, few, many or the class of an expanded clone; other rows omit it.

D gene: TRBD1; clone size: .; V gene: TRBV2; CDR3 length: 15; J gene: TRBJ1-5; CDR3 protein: CASRRTGGLNQPQHF; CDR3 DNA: TGTGCCAGCAGACGGACAGGGGGCTTGAATCAGCCCCAGCATTTT
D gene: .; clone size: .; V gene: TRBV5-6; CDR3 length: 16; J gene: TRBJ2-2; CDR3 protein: CASSLVRGWNTGELFF; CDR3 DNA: TGTGCCAGCAGCTTGGTAAGGGGATGGAACACCGGGGAGCTGTTTTTT
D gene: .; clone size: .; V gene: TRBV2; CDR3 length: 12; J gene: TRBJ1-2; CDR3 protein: CASSDSYGGYTF; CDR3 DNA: TGTGCCAGCAGTGACAGTTATGGTGGCTACACCTTC
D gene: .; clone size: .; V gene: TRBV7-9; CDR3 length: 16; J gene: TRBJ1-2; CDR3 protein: CASSRPRGGSGYGYTF; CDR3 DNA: TGTGCCAGCAGCCGCCCTCGTGGGGGGTCGGGCTATGGCTACACCTTC
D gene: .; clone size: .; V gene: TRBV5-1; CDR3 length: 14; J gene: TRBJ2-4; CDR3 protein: CASRDSITKNIQYF; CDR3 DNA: TGCGCCAGCAGGGACAGTATCACCAAAAACATTCAGTACTTC
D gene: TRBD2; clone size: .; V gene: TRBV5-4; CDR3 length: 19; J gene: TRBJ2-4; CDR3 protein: CASSETRLAGGPSKNIQYF; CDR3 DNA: TGTGCCAGCAGCGAAACCCGACTAGCGGGAGGCCCGAGCAAAAACATTCAGTACTTC
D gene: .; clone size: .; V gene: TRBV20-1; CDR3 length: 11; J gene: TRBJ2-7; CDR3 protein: CSAEFRGRQYF; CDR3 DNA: TGCAGTGCTGAGTTTCGGGGTCGGCAGTACTTC
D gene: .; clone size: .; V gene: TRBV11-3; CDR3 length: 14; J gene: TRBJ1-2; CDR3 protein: CASSLGNFFGVGTF; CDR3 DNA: .
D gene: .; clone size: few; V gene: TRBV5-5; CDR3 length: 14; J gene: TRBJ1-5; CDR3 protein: CASSFSGDNQPQHF; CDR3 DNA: TGTGCCAGCAGCTTTTCAGGGGACAATCAGCCCCAGCATTTT
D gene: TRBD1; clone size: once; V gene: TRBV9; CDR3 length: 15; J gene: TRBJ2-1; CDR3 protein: CASSLSGQAHNEQFF; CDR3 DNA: TGTGCCAGCAGCCTCTCCGGACAGGCCCACAATGAGCAGTTCTTC
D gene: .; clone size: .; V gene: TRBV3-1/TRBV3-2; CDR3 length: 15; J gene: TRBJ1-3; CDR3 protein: CASSQSRQRTNTIYF; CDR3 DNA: TGTGCCAGCAGCCAATCAAGGCAGCGCACAAACACCATATATTTT
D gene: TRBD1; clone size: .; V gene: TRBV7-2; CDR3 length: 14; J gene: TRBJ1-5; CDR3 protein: CASSLLAGGQPQHF; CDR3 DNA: TGTGCCAGCAGCTTACTGGCAGGGGGGCAGCCCCAGCATTTT
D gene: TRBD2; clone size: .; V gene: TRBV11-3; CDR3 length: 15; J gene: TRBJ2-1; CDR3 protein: CASSRGLAGAGEQFF; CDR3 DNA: TGTGCCAGCAGCAGGGGACTAGCGGGAGCAGGTGAGCAGTTCTTC
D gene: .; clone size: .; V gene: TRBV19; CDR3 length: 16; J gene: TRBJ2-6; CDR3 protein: CASKRGHSSGANVLTF; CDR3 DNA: TGTGCCAGTAAAAGAGGACACTCCTCTGGGGCCAACGTCCTGACTTTC
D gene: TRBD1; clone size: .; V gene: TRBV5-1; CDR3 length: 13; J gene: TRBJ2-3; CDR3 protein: CASSSQGLDTQYF; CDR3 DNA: TGCGCCAGCAGCTCACAGGGGTTAGATACGCAGTATTTT
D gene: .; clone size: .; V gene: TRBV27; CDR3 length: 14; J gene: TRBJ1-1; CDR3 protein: CASSLSQGNTEAFF; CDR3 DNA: TGTGCCAGCAGTTTATCCCAGGGGAACACTGAAGCTTTCTTT
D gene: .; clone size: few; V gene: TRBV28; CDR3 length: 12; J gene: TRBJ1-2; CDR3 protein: CAHSVGGVGYTF; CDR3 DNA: TGTGCCCACTCCGTGGGGGGGGTCGGCTACACCTTC
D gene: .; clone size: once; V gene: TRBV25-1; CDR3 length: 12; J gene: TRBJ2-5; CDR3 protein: CASTGLAETQYF; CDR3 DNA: TGTGCCAGCACAGGACTGGCGGAGACCCAGTACTTC
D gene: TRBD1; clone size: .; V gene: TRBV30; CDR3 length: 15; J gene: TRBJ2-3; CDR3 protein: CAWEGTGEALNTQYF; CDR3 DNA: TGTGCCTGGGAGGGGACAGGGGAGGCCCTTAATACGCAGTATTTT
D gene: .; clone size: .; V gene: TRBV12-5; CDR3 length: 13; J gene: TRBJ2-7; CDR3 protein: CASGPLLGYEQYF; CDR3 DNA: TGTGCTAGTGGTCCATTACTAGGCTACGAGCAGTACTTC
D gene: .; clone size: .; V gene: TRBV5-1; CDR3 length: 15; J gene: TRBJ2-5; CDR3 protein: CASSLNTGGTETQYF; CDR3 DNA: TGCGCCAGCAGCTTAAACACCGGAGGGACGGAGACCCAGTACTTC
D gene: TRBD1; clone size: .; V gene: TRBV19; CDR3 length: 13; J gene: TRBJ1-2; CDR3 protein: CASSPDRVIGYTF; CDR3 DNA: TGTGCCAGTAGCCCGGACAGGGTAATTGGCTACACCTTC
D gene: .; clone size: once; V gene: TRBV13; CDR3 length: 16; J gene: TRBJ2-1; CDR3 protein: CASSPVDGRRTIEQFF; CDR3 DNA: TGTGCCAGCAGCCCAGTGGATGGGCGAAGGACAATAGAGCAGTTCTTC
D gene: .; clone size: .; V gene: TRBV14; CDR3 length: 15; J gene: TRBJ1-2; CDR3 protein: CASSQDLVGTPGYTF; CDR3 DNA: TGTGCCAGCAGCCAAGATCTTGTGGGCACGCCTGGCTACACCTTC
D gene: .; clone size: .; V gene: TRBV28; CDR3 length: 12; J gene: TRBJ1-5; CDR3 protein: CASTQYNQPQHF; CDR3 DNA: TGTGCCAGCACTCAGTATAATCAGCCCCAGCATTTT
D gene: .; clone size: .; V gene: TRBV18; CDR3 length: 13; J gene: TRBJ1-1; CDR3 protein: CASSPVGGSEAFF; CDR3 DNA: TGTGCCAGCTCACCTGTGGGGGGATCTGAAGCTTTCTTT
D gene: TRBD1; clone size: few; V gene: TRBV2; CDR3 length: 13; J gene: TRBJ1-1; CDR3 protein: CASSTQGDTEAFF; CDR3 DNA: TGTGCCAGCAGTACGCAGGGGGACACTGAAGCTTTCTTT
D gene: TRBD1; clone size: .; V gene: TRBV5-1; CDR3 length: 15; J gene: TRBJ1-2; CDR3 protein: CASSSDRGPGYGYTF; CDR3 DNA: TGCGCCAGCAGTTCGGACAGGGGGCCGGGCTATGGCTACACCTTC
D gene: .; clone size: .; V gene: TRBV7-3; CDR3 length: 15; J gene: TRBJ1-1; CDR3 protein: CASSLAGAGSTEAFF; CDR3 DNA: TGTGCCAGCAGCTTGGCAGGGGCTGGTAGCACTGAAGCTTTCTTT
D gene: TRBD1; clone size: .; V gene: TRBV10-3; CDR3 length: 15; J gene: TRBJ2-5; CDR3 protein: CAISERATGEETQYF; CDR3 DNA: TGTGCCATCAGTGAGCGGGCCACAGGGGAAGAGACCCAGTACTTC
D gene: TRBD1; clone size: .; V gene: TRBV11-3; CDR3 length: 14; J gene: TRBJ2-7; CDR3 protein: CASSALTGGYEQYF; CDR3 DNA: TGTGCCAGCAGCGCCCTGACAGGGGGCTACGAGCAGTACTTC
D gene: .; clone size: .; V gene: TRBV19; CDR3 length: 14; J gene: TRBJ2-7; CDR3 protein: CASSYRQSSYEQYF; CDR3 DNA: TGTGCCAGTAGCTACCGACAGAGCTCCTACGAGCAGTACTTC
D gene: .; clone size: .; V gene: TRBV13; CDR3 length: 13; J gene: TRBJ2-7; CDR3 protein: CASSLGRQVEQYF; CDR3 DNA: TGTGCCAGCAGCTTAGGACGACAGGTGGAGCAGTACTTC
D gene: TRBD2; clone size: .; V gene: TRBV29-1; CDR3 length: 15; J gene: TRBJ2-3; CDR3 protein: CSVGLAGISTDTQYF; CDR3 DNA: TGCAGCGTCGGACTAGCGGGGATAAGCACAGATACGCAGTATTTT
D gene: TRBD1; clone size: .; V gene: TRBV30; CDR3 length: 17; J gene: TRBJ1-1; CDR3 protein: CAWSEGGQGAWYTEAFF; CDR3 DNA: TGTGCCTGGAGTGAAGGGGGACAGGGGGCTTGGTACACTGAAGCTTTCTTT
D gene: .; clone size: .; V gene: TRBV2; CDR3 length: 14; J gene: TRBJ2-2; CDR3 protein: CATRGTVNTGELFF; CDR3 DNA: TGTGCCACACGGGGGACAGTGAACACCGGGGAGCTGTTTTTT
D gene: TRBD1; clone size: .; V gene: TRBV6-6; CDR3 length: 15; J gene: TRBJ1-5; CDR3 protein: CASSRYTGGNQPQHF; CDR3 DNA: TGTGCCAGCAGTCGGTACACAGGGGGCAATCAGCCCCAGCATTTT
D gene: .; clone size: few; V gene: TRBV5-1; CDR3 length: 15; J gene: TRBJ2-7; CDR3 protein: CASSLSPTESYEQYF; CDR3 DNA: TGCGCCAGCAGCTTATCCCCGACAGAATCCTACGAGCAGTACTTC
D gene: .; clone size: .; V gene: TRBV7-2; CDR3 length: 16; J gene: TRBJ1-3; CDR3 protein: CASSPAGSASGNTIYF; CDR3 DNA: TGTGCCAGCAGCCCCGCGGGGTCGGCCTCTGGAAACACCATATATTTT
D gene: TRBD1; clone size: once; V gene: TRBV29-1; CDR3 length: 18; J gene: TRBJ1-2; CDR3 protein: CSVEGGPGGSPGANGYTF; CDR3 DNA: TGCAGCGTTGAGGGGGGACCAGGGGGCTCCCCTGGGGCCAATGGCTACACCTTC
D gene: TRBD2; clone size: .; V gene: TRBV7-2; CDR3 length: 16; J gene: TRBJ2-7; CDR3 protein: CASSLMLAGGLYEQYF; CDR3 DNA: TGTGCCAGCAGCTTGATGCTAGCGGGGGGGCTCTACGAGCAGTACTTC
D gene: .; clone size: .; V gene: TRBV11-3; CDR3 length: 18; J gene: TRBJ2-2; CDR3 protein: CASSFGQPWVGDTGELFF; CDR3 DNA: TGTGCCAGCAGCTTCGGACAGCCCTGGGTGGGGGACACCGGGGAGCTGTTTTTT
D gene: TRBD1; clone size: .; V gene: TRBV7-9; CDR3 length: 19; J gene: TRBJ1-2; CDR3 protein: CASSLGNVGTVKSNYGYTF; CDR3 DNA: TGTGCCAGCAGCTTAGGTAATGTTGGGACAGTCAAGTCTAACTATGGCTACACCTTC
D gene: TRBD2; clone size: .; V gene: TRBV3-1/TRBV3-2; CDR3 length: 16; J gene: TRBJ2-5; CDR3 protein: CASSLRLAGEEETQYF; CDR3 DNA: TGTGCCAGCAGCTTACGGTTAGCGGGAGAGGAAGAGACCCAGTACTTC
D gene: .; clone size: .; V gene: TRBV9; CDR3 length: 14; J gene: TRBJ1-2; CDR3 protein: CASSLLGLGYGYTF; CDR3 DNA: TGTGCCAGCAGCCTGTTGGGACTGGGGTATGGCTACACCTTC
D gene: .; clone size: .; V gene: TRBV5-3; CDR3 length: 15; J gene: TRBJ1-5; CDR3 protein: CARSLPGNSNQPQHF; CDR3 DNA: TGTGCCAGAAGCTTGCCAGGTAATAGCAATCAGCCCCAGCATTTT
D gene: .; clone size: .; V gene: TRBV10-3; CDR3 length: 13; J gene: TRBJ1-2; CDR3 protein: CAISETLSYGYTF; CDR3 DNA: TGTGCCATCAGTGAGACACTATCTTATGGCTACACCTTC
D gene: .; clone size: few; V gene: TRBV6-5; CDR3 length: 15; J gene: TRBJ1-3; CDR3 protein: CASTQGVSSGNTIYF; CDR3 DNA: TGTGCCAGCACCCAAGGGGTGAGCTCTGGAAACACCATATATTTT
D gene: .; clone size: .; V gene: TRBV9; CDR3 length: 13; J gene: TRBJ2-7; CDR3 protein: CASSVSTALEQYF; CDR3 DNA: TGTGCCAGCAGCGTATCGACAGCCTTGGAGCAGTACTTC
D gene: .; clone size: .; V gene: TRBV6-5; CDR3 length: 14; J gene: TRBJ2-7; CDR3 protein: CASAVGTSTYEQYF; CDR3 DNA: TGTGCCAGCGCAGTCGGGACTTCCACCTACGAGCAGTACTTC
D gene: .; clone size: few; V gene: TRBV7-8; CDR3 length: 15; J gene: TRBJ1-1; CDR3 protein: CASSLEWTPGGRAFF; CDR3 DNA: TGTGCCAGCAGCTTAGAATGGACACCCGGTGGTCGAGCTTTCTTT
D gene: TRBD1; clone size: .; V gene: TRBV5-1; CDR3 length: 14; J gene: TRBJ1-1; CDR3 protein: CASSRPGGNTEAFF; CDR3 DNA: TGCGCCAGCAGCCGACCAGGGGGGAACACTGAAGCTTTCTTT
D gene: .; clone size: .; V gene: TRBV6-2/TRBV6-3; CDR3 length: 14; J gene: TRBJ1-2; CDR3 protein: CASSSWTVNYGYTF; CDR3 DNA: TGTGCCAGCAGTTCTTGGACAGTGAACTATGGCTACACCTTC
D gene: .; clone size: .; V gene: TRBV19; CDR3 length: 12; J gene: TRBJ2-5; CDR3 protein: CAARGNQETQYF; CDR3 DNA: TGTGCCGCCAGGGGCAATCAAGAGACCCAGTACTTC
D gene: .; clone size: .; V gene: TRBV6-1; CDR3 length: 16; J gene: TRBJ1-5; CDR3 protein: CASSEPSGQMGQPQHF; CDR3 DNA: TGTGCCAGCAGTGAACCCTCAGGGCAGATGGGACAGCCCCAGCATTTT